This T cell receptor (beta chain) was identified during a study of vaccination and CD4 T cells after COVID-19. Across the study: Overlapping spike peptides from SARS-CoV-2, HCoV-NL63, HCoV-OC43 and HCoV-229E served to stimulate the cells. Findings and limits, study-wide: Researchers report that 304 of 307 vaccine-specific clones in convalescent patients proved spike mono-reactive.

Comments on this clonotype: Its cognate antigen is unknown.

Cultured CD4+ T cells had their DNA profiled by the Oncomine TCR Beta short-read assay. Researchers extracted genomic DNA from CD4+ T cells that had been cultured. TCRdb re-called the PCR reads with MiXCR, one entry per CDR3 protein. The sample contains 3,000 to 4,000 distinct CDR3 sequences, around two fifths of which appear only once. Treatment given: roughly 11-day PBMC culture with coronavirus spike peptide pools or control peptides (ViraFEST assay). ViraFEST expanded antigen-specific T cells with peptide pools, then sequenced TCRs. What was sequenced was CD4+ T cells from blood, cultured in vitro. This clonotype was obtained from a human donor who had recovered from COVID-19.

The CDR3 protein is CTSNGGRQLINSPLHF. The CDR3 region has the DNA TGTACAAGCAATGGGGGACGACAGCTCATCAATTCACCCCTCCACTTT. The chain combines TRBV2 with TRBJ1-6, with TRBD1 as a possible D gene (5 bases). The CDR3 runs 16 residues. Per germline, CDR1 SNHLY and CDR2 FYNNEI. Based on the CDR3 plus reference TRBV2 and TRBJ1-6, the full variable domain is EPEVTQTPSHQVTQMGQEVILRCVPISNHLYFYWYRQILGQKVEFLVSFYNNEISEKSEIFDDQFSVERPDGSNFTLKIRSTKLEDSAMYFCTSNGGRQLINSPLHFGNGTRLTVT.